This T cell receptor beta chain was found in a study of low-dose radiotherapy and immunotherapy resistance in tumors. Study context: Patients took oral aspirin 300 mg daily for four cycles from cycle 1 day 1.

Time point of the sample: before trial treatment. Germline assignment: CDR1 SQVTM and CDR2 ANQGSEA. CDR3 length equals 13 residues. Trimming stripped 3 bases from V and 1 base from J, with 9 bases between. TRAV- and TRBV-specific primers were used for first-strand cDNA, which covered alpha and beta chains. With a constant-region primer and a V-primer adapter, TCRs were subjected to 20 to 25 PCR cycles of amplification. TCRdb re-analysed the reads in MiXCR, keeping a single row per CDR3 protein. The sample holds 54,000 or so distinct CDR3 sequences, 25% seen once. The rearrangement links TRBV29-1 to TRBJ2-5; D is undetermined. This receptor was obtained from a male donor with prostate cancer. Sequencing used PBMCs, obtained before treatment. CDR3 in DNA: TGCAGCGTTGAGTACAGTACCCAAGAGACCCAGTACTTC. The encoded protein is CSVEYSTQETQYF.